This entry features one T cell receptor (beta chain) sequence. What it binds is unknown. This sample was included in a study of cytomegalovirus exposure and HLA in healthy donors. As for the study in general: The roughly 120 validation repertoires matched the roughly 700 first-cohort repertoires in platform, a later analysis reported. Findings and limits, study-wide: Testing in vitro showed a few CMV-associated chains specific for CMV antigens. About 150 TCR beta chains were listed as cytomegalovirus-associated. Cytomegalovirus status was reportedly diagnosed by the classifier with high sensitivity and specificity.

Clones were sequenced by immunoSEQ multiplex PCR, and TCRdb holds only the in-frame ones, with some missing. The sample lists 55,000 to 70,000 clones; 80% to 95% were seen once. CDR1 is SGDLS and CDR2 is YYNGEE in the germline V gene. Trimming took off 3 bases at V and 6 bases at J, with 13 bases between the two ends. The CDR3 extends over 14 amino acids. The sequence derives from a man aged 18 to 29 in good health and CMV-seropositive. The chain has TRBV9 and TRBJ1-5; no definite D call. The specimen sequenced was PBMCs. CDR3 region: CASSDGQEGQPQHF. In DNA, the CDR3 is TGTGCCAGCAGCGATGGGCAGGAGGGTCAGCCCCAGCATTTT. The entire variable domain, with the rest obtained from reference TRBV9 and TRBJ1-5, is as follows: DSGVTQTPKHLITATGQRVTLRCSPRSGDLSVYWYQQSLDQGLQFLIQYYNGEERAKGNILERFSAQQFPDLHSELNLSSLELGDSALYFCASSDGQEGQPQHFGDGTRLSIL.